The 3 T cell receptor beta chains below come from one sample, sequenced in a study of cytomegalovirus exposure and HLA in healthy donors. Vbeta (60) and Jbeta (13) primers were used in the PCR. Profiling relied on immunoSEQ multiplex PCR, and the TCRdb table lists in-frame clones only, not all of them. Altogether about 140,000 clones are present, about 84% being singletons, with the ten largest covering approximately 5.6%. The material sequenced was PBMCs. These receptor sequences come from a woman in her thirties or forties in good health and CMV-seropositive.

Many counts were recorded for this clone. The chain employs TRBV7-9 and TRBJ1-3, with TRBD1 matching over 7 bases. Germline values: CDR1 SEHNR, CDR2 FQNEAQ (reference sequence). The CDR3 length is 15 residues. The V and J ends lost 5 bases and 2 bases, in that order; junction bases with no gene match: 6. The CDR3 region is CASSNRGLPGNTIYF. For the CDR3, the DNA is TGTGCCAGCAGCAACAGGGGATTGCCTGGAAACACCATATATTTT.

The chain combines TRBV11-3 with TRBJ2-5; 9 bases align to TRBD1. CDR3 length: 14 amino acids. The V segment lost 5 bases and the J segment 2 bases; nucleotides outside the gene matches: 3. Germline values: CDR1 SGHNT, CDR2 YENEEA. In DNA, the CDR3 is TGTGCCAGCAGCCTGGGACAGGGACAAGAGACCCAGTACTTC. Translation gives CASSLGQGQETQYF.

The rearrangement uses TRBV19 and TRBJ1-1, with TRBD1 identical over 10 bases. Looked up from germline, CDR1 is LNHDA and CDR2 is SQIVND (reference sequence). The J segment lost 4 bases and the V segment lost 3 bases, leaving 2 bases of the junction unmatched. This CDR3 has 14 amino acids. The CDR3 is CASSIRDRGTEAFF. The CDR3 bases are TGTGCCAGTAGTATCCGGGACAGGGGCACTGAAGCTTTCTTT.